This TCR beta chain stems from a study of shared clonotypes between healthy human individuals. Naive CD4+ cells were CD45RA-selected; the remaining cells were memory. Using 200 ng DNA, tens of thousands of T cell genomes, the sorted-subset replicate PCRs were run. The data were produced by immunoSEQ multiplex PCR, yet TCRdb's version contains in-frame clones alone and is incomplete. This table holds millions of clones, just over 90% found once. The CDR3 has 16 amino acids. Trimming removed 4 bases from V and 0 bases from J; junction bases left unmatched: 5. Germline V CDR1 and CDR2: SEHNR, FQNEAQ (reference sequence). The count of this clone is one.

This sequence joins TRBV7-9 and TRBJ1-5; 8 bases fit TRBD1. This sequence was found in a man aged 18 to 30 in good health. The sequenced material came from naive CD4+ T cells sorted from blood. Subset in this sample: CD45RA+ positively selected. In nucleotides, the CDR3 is TGTGCCAGCAGCTCTGGACAGGGATATAGCAATCAGCCCCAGCATTTT. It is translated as CASSSGQGYSNQPQHF. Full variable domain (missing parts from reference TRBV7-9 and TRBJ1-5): DTGVSQNPRHKITKRGQNVTFRCDPISEHNRLYWYRQTLGQGPEFLTYFQNEAQLEKSRLLSDRFSAERPKGSFSTLEIQRTEQGDSAMYLCASSSGQGYSNQPQHFGDGTRLSIL.